This T cell receptor beta chain stems from a study of shared clonotypes between healthy human individuals (dated by TCRdb to 2019 to 2021). Regarding the study in general: The cohort comprised two women and a few men aged 18 to 49 years. Per donor, leukapheresis produced somewhere between about 0.85 and 9.5 billion PBMCs. Different laboratories and diverse techniques were used to prepare libraries and sequence TCR repertoires, to increase sequencing depth and limit assay-specific biases. To estimate repertoire size and how much clonotype sharing occurs between individuals, the study deeply sequenced the blood TCR repertoires of 4 to 6 healthy adults. For each donor, CD4 naive and CD4 memory were each run on three plates, CD8 naive on two plates, and CD8 memory on one plate. What the work shows at the level of the full study, not this receptor alone: Pairwise subsampling led to the expectation that sequencing depth would affect the degree of clonotype sharing among donors. Compared with non-shared clonotypes, clonotypes shared by all four sorted-subset donors had higher generation probabilities. Sampling was limited to blood, and TCR repertoires in tissue likely differ from TCR repertoires in blood. Even with the large sequencing depth, rarefaction of the sorted-subset datasets indicated that sequencing was incomplete. The small number of donors limited the genetic and exposure-history diversity represented. About 4.5% of naive CD4, roughly 3.6% of naive CD8, 2.3% of memory CD4, and around 0.4% of memory CD8 clonotypes were shared across a few donors. Naive subsets generally had larger estimated clonotype richness than memory subsets.

A note on this clone: Its antigen is currently not known. Base qualities are not provided; no much larger clone lies one nucleotide away. Within the sample, other DNA sequences also encode this same CDR3.

Using the deep immunoSEQ assay, TCR CDR3 regions were amplified from genomic DNA by multiplex PCR. Genomic DNA extracted from each cell subset was distributed evenly over all wells of several immunoSEQ 96-well plates, and each plate served as one replicate. For sorted subsets, each replicate PCR was loaded with roughly 190 ng genomic DNA, equivalent to roughly 30,000 T cell genomes. Purified libraries were quantified with a Qubit 3.0 fluorometer, sized on a Bioanalyzer 2100, and re-quantified with the KAPA Library Quantification kit. Every immunoSEQ 96-well plate was sequenced on a separate single-read 150-cycle Illumina NextSeq 550 flow cell. The original methods were these. Because only junctional sequences without quality scores were contained in the immunoSEQ output, filtering matching that applied to full-length reads could not be performed. Sequences were annotated with PyIR, a Python wrapper for IgBLAST v1.9, using IMGT germline references to assign V/J genes and CDR3. Reads with weak V/J assignments (E-value above 1e-6), missing CDR3, stop codons, out-of-frame junctions, or ambiguous translated residues were removed. A V3J clonotype was defined by an identical inferred V gene, J gene, and CDR3 amino acid sequence. Percentage overlap between repertoires was computed as shared unique clonotypes divided by the size of the smaller repertoire. Repertoire richness was assessed with RTK rarefaction, the Chao1 estimator, and Recon v2.1 estimates of unobserved clonotypes. For all TCRbeta clonotypes obtained by the gDNA method from a handful of donors, generation probabilities were computed with OLGA. TCRdb provides this immuneACCESS table in a form limited to in-frame rearrangements. Some clones are lacking; in checked studies, under half of them reflect an unresolved V gene, and why the rest are absent is not known. The V and J calls and clone size were taken over from that table, and D and trimming were inferred from the DNA. The sample profile shows a few million clones; 90% to 95% of them were found once. The top ten hold 0.11% to 0.15% of the sample.

The germline V gene encodes CDR1 SGHAT and CDR2 FQNNGV. V loses 5 bases of germline sequence and J loses 5 bases, and the interval between the two ends is 6 bases. The CDR3 holds 11 amino acids from the cysteine to the phenylalanine. Here the CDR3 DNA is all that survives: 33 bases in frame from base 1. Donors were healthy HIV-negative adults with no recently reported acute infections or vaccinations. Only Caucasian adults living in Nashville, Tennessee, USA were represented among the donors. CD4+ T cells were enriched by magnetic negative selection; naive cells were then positively selected on CD45RA, and the negative fraction formed the memory subset. Blood was obtained by leukapheresis, after which PBMCs were separated by Ficoll-Histopaque density gradient centrifugation and cryopreserved in liquid nitrogen vapor phase. Purity and quantity of every magnetically sorted T cell population were checked by analytical flow cytometry. From each sorted fraction, genomic DNA was isolated and quantified by UV absorbance on a Nanodrop 2000c.

Input material: naive CD4+ T cells sorted from blood. The intended sense of this specimen's cell subset or site label: CD45RA+ positively selected. Here the chain combines TRBV11-2 and TRBJ2-5, with the identity of the D gene unclear. This clonotype originated in a man in his late teens or twenties in good health. The sequenced DNA: TGTGCCAGCAGCCGCCGGGAGACCCAGTACTTC. Its product reads: CASSRRETQYF.